This T cell receptor (beta chain) was identified during a study of blood T cell repertoires in COVID-19. The CDR3 extends over 18 amino acids. The germline V gene encodes CDR1 SGHRS and CDR2 YFSETQ. Trimming took 3 bases from V and 0 from J; bases not matched to a gene: 5. How the authors handled the data: Estimation of nucleated cell counts relied on the amplification of reference gene primers. TCRdb's table, derived via immunoSEQ multiplex PCR, lists solely in-frame clones and lacks some. That table supplies the V and J calls and clone size; D and trimming were determined from the DNA. This sample has about 480,000 clones; around nine tenths occur once, and the top ten carry 1.5% to 2%. The study drew participants aged about 18 to 90 years from some 25 US areas.

The specimen sequenced was PBMCs or T cells enriched from blood (not recorded which). The J gene is TRBJ2-1, the V gene TRBV5-1; 14 bases agree with TRBD2. The clonotype was recovered from a woman aged 40 to 49 who had recovered from COVID-19. In DNA, the CDR3 is TGCGCCAGCAGCTCGGGACTAGCGGGAGTTATCTCCTACAATGAGCAGTTCTTC. The encoded protein is CASSSGLAGVISYNEQFF.